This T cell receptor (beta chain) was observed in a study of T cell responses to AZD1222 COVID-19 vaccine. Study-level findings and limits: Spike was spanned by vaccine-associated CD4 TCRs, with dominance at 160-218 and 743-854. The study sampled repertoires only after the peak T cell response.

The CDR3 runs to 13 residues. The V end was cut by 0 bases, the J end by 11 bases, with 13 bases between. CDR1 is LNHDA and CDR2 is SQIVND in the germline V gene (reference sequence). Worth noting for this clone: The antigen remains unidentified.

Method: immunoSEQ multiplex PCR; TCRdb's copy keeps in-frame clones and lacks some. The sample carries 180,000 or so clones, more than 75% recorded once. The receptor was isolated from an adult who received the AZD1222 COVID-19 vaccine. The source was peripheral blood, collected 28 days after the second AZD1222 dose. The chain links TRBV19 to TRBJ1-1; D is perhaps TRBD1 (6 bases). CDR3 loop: CASSIEPGADAFF. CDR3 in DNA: TGTGCCAGTAGTATAGAGCCGGGGGCGGATGCTTTCTTT. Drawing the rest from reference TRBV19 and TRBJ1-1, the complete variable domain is DGGITQSPKYLFRKEGQNVTLSCEQNLNHDAMYWYRQDPGQGLRLIYYSQIVNDFQKGDIAEGYSVSREKKESFPLTVTSAQKNPTAFYLCASSIEPGADAFFGQGTRLTVV.